Listed here are 10 T cell receptor beta chains from one sample, sequenced in a study of regulatory T cells. Primers: 52 TRBV forward and 13 TRBJ reverse. Sequenced by immunoSEQ multiplex PCR; TCRdb stores in-frame clones only, minus some. The data contain some 10,000 clones, over 75% of them singletons. Sequenced sample: CD8+ T cells sorted from blood. These receptors all stem from a person under 35 with CD3G deficiency.

This chain connects TRBV13 to TRBJ2-6; tentatively, D is TRBD1 (6 bases). Germline CDR1 reads PRHDT; CDR2 reads FYEKMQ (reference sequence). V lost 5 bases and J 1 base, leaving 12 bases between the germline ends. This CDR3 region has 16 residues. The CDR3 bases are TGTGCCAGCAGCCCAACAGGGAGTTCTGGGGCCAACGTCCTGACTTTC. Residues: CASSPTGSSGANVLTF.

V usage is TRBV27 and J usage is TRBJ2-1; 11 bases agree with TRBD2. J lost 1 base, V lost 4 bases, and 6 bases had no gene match. Per germline, CDR1 MNHEY and CDR2 SMNVEV (reference sequence). The CDR3 runs 17 residues. CDR3 coding DNA: TGTGCCAGCAGTTCCTCTATAGCGGGAGGGTCCTACAATGAGCAGTTCTTC. Translating gives CASSSSIAGGSYNEQFF.

By frequency in the sample, this clone is medium-sized. The rearrangement joins TRBV28 to TRBJ1-5; D gene unclear. Trimming left V 4 bases short and J 0 bases short, with 10 bases between. Germline assignment: CDR1 MDHEN and CDR2 SYDVKM. This CDR3 comprises 15 residues. The CDR3: CASSWGVDSNQPQHF. In DNA form, the CDR3 reads TGTGCCAGCAGTTGGGGAGTAGATAGCAATCAGCCCCAGCATTTT.

V usage is TRBV27 and J usage is TRBJ2-1; no definite D call. CDR1 is MNHEY and CDR2 is SMNVEV in the germline V gene (reference sequence). The length of the CDR3 is 15 residues. V dropped 2 bases and J dropped 6 bases, with 14 bases sitting between them. For the CDR3, the DNA is TGTGCCAGCAGTTTAATTGGGAAAGGTAGCAATGAGCAGTTCTTC. This translates into CASSLIGKGSNEQFF.

The gene calls are TRBV28 and TRBJ2-7, with 7 bases fitting TRBD1. The CDR3 loop spans 16 amino acids. V shed 2 bases and J 0 bases; nucleotides not matched to a gene: 7. Germline lookup yields CDR1 MDHEN and CDR2 SYDVKM. Here the CDR3 DNA reads TGTGCCAGCAGTTTAGGTCCGGGACAGAGCTCCTACGAGCAGTACTTC. It codes for CASSLGPGQSSYEQYF.

The genes are TRBV28 and TRBJ2-3, with 9 positions matching TRBD2. This CDR3 region has 18 residues. Germline V lookup: CDR1 MDHEN, CDR2 SYDVKM. After removal of 5 bases from V and 2 bases from J, the junction contained 14 bases not matched to a gene. The chain's CDR3 is CASSANRYLAGHTDTQYF. The CDR3 bases are TGTGCCAGCAGTGCAAACCGATATCTAGCGGGGCACACAGATACGCAGTATTTT.

The rearrangement uses TRBV19 and TRBJ2-2; D is unresolved. CDR1 and CDR2 (germline): LNHDA, SQIVND (reference sequence). V was cut by 6 bases and J by 4 bases, with 9 bases left in between. CDR3 size: 13 residues. As DNA, the CDR3 is TGTGCCAGTAGAGGCTGGGGCACCGGGGAGCTGTTTTTT. It yields the protein CASRGWGTGELFF. Combining the CDR3 with reference TRBV19 and TRBJ2-2 gives the whole variable domain DGGITQSPKYLFRKEGQNVTLSCEQNLNHDAMYWYRQDPGQGLRLIYYSQIVNDFQKGDIAEGYSVSREKKESFPLTVTSAQKNPTAFYLCASRGWGTGELFFGEGSRLTVL.

The chain uses TRBV6-1 and TRBJ1-2, with TRBD1 identical over 7 bases. The length of the CDR3 is 15 residues. CDR1 is MNHNS, CDR2 SASEGT, per germline. With 3 bases clipped from V and 9 bases from J, the junction kept 13 bases outside the gene matches. The CDR3 DNA is TGTGCCAGCAGTGAGGACCCGACAGGGAGCGGTAGCTACACCTTC. It specifies CASSEDPTGSGSYTF.

V is TRBV10-2 and J is TRBJ2-3; unclear D gene. The CDR3 is 11 amino acids. The V end was cut by 2 bases, the J end by 3 bases, with 0 bases between. In germline, CDR1 is WSHSY, CDR2 SAAADI. The CDR3 DNA reads TGCGCCAGCAGTGAGACAGATACGCAGTATTTT. It yields the protein CASSETDTQYF.

The chain carries TRBV13 and TRBJ2-5, with TRBD2 identical over 8 bases. CDR3 size: 16 residues. Per the germline V gene, CDR1 is PRHDT and CDR2 is FYEKMQ (reference sequence). Germline trimming cut 5 bases from V and 5 bases from J; bases unmatched to any gene: 13. This chain's CDR3 is CASSARGRGAAETQYF. The CDR3 nucleotides are TGTGCCAGCAGCGCGCGCGGGCGGGGGGCCGCGGAGACCCAGTACTTC. Full variable domain (outside the CDR3, taken from reference TRBV13 and TRBJ2-5): AAGVIQSPRHLIKEKRETATLKCYPIPRHDTVYWYQQGPGQDPQFLISFYEKMQSDKGSIPDRFSAQQFSDYHSELNMSSLELGDSALYFCASSARGRGAAETQYFGPGTRLLVL.